The rows below give T cell receptor beta chains drawn from one sample of a study of early T cells in non-severe SARS-CoV-2 infection. TCRdb reprocessed the 5' RACE reads with MiXCR, giving one entry per CDR3 protein. The sample has more than 65,000 distinct CDR3 sequences, over 10% seen once; the top ten hold around 2.9%. Here the sequenced sample was whole blood, taken at baseline. Receptor source: an adult who was a healthcare worker with PCR-confirmed SARS-CoV-2 infection or an uninfected control (not recorded which). The CDR3 runs from the conserved cysteine through the conserved F or W. Each record gives: J gene, V gene, clone size, D gene, CDR3 protein, CDR3 DNA. A D gene is named only where the DNA matches it firmly. Clone size appears in some rows only: once, few, many, or a class for an expanded clone.

>TRBJ1-3|TRBV11-2|many|-
CASSLVSGNTIYF
TGTGCCAGCAGCTTGGTCTCTGGAAACACCATATATTTT
>TRBJ1-6|TRBV2|few|-
CASSEAAKRTANSPLHF
TGTGCCAGCAGTGAAGCTGCAAAACGGACAGCCAATTCACCCCTCCACTTT
>TRBJ2-3|TRBV7-2|many|TRBD2
CASSPTGLANTDTQYF
TGTGCCAGCAGCCCTACAGGACTAGCGAACACAGATACGCAGTATTTT
>TRBJ1-5|TRBV19|few|-
CASSIGGSQPQHF
TGTGCCAGTAGTATAGGGGGGAGCCAGCCCCAGCATTTT
>TRBJ1-2|TRBV6-2/TRBV6-3|-|-
CASSRSNGYTF
TGTGCCAGCAGTCGGTCAAATGGCTACACCTTC
>TRBJ2-7|TRBV4-2|many|-
CASSQASVSTYEQYF
TGTGCCAGCAGCCAAGCATCAGTCAGTACCTACGAGCAGTACTTC
>TRBJ2-6|TRBV6-6|few|-
CASSSTRGTGANVLTF
TGTGCCAGCAGTTCGACGAGGGGGACTGGGGCCAACGTCCTGACTTTC
>TRBJ1-1|TRBV6-5|few|-
CASSYSLVNTEAFF
TGTGCCAGCAGTTACTCCCTGGTGAACACTGAAGCTTTCTTT
>TRBJ2-7|TRBV28|many|-
CASSTQGGNEQYF
TGTGCCAGCAGTACCCAGGGGGGCAACGAGCAGTACTTC
>TRBJ2-7|TRBV4-3|-|TRBD2
CASSHGTSYEQYF
TGCGCCAGCAGCCACGGGACTAGCTACGAGCAGTACTTC
>TRBJ2-5|TRBV18|few|TRBD2
CASSPPGLVQETQYF
TGTGCCAGCTCACCACCCGGACTAGTCCAAGAGACCCAGTACTTC
>TRBJ1-4|TRBV29-1|few|-
CSVEVQAKLFF
TGCAGCGTTGAGGTACAGGCAAAACTGTTTTTT
>TRBJ1-2|TRBV29-1|few|TRBD1
CSVTPDRAGGYTF
TGCAGCGTTACCCCGGACAGGGCGGGAGGCTACACCTTC
>TRBJ2-7|TRBV4-3|-|-
CASSQDRGGSIYEQYF
TGCGCCAGCAGCCAAGATCGGGGAGGCTCGATTTACGAGCAGTACTTC
>TRBJ2-7|TRBV28|few|-
CASSLRRKGSYEQYF
TGTGCCAGCAGTTTGAGGAGGAAGGGGTCCTACGAGCAGTACTTC
>TRBJ1-4|TRBV5-1|-|-
CASSVSGAFNEKLFF
TGCGCCAGCAGCGTCTCAGGGGCCTTTAATGAAAAACTGTTTTTT
>TRBJ2-2|TRBV6-2/TRBV6-3|many|TRBD2
CASTLGGAGTSGGPNTGELFF
TGTGCCAGCACCCTCGGAGGGGCCGGGACTAGCGGGGGGCCGAACACCGGGGAGCTGTTTTTT
>TRBJ2-3|TRBV9|-|TRBD2
CASSVEPAGITDTQYF
TGTGCCAGCAGCGTAGAACCAGCGGGGATCACAGATACGCAGTATTTT
>TRBJ2-6|TRBV18|-|TRBD1
CASSRGQGTSGANVLTF
TGTGCCAGCTCACGAGGACAGGGGACCTCTGGGGCCAACGTCCTGACTTTC
>TRBJ1-2|TRBV5-1|few|-
CASRDSHGYTF
TGCGCCAGCAGGGACAGCCATGGCTACACCTTC
>TRBJ2-1|TRBV7-2|few|TRBD2
CASSYSSGGADEQFF
TGTGCCAGCAGCTACTCTAGCGGGGGGGCCGATGAGCAGTTCTTC
>TRBJ1-1|TRBV6-1|many|TRBD1
CASRNRGPNTEAFF
TGTGCCAGCAGGAACAGGGGGCCAAACACTGAAGCTTTCTTT
>TRBJ1-3|TRBV7-8|many|-
CASSLDSSGNTIYF
TGTGCCAGCAGCTTAGACAGCTCTGGAAACACCATATATTTT
>TRBJ2-1|TRBV18|few|TRBD1
CASSPVQGAGYNEQFF
TGTGCCAGCTCACCGGTACAGGGGGCGGGATACAATGAGCAGTTCTTC
>TRBJ2-5|TRBV19|-|-
CASSTTSPETQYF
TGTGCCAGTAGTACAACTAGCCCAGAGACCCAGTACTTC
>TRBJ1-6|TRBV5-4|few|-
CASSPGTANSPLHF
TGTGCCAGCAGCCCAGGGACGGCGAATTCACCCCTCCACTTT
>TRBJ2-5|TRBV20-1|-|-
CSASPGLPMVAQYF
TGCAGTGCATCCCCGGGACTTCCAATGGTGGCCCAGTACTTC
>TRBJ1-5|TRBV11-2|few|-
CASSSLAGVGQPQHF
TGTGCCAGCAGCTCCCTAGCGGGGGTCGGTCAGCCCCAGCATTTT
>TRBJ2-1|TRBV9|-|-
CASSVSGGTVPYNEQFF
TGTGCCAGCAGCGTAAGCGGAGGAACCGTTCCCTACAATGAGCAGTTCTTC
>TRBJ1-3|TRBV25-1|-|-
CASSELGGSGNTIYF
TGTGCCAGCAGTGAATTAGGGGGATCTGGAAACACCATATATTTT
>TRBJ1-1|TRBV6-4|few|-
CASSDPSSGTEAFF
TGTGCCAGCAGTGACCCGAGTAGTGGCACTGAAGCTTTCTTT
>TRBJ1-1|TRBV5-1|-|-
CASSLSMGYTEAFF
TGCGCCAGCAGCTTGTCTATGGGATACACTGAAGCTTTCTTT
>TRBJ1-1|TRBV11-3|-|-
CASSAHTNTEAFF
TGTGCCAGCAGCGCCCATACGAACACTGAAGCTTTCTTT
>TRBJ2-2|TRBV2|few|-
CASSEASNTGELFF
TGTGCCAGCAGTGAAGCCAGCAACACCGGGGAGCTGTTTTTT
>TRBJ2-3|TRBV4-2|-|TRBD2
CASSQDWTSVKYF
TGTGCCAGCAGCCAAGATTGGACTAGCGTGAAGTATTTT
>TRBJ1-2|TRBV7-3|few|TRBD1
CASSRTPTGPYGYTF
TGTGCCAGCAGCCGAACTCCGACAGGGCCCTATGGCTACACCTTC
>TRBJ2-2|TRBV6-2/TRBV6-3|-|-
CASSPRGAGTGGELFF
TGTGCCAGCAGCCCCCGCGGCGCAGGGACCGGCGGGGAGCTGTTTTTT
>TRBJ1-1|TRBV5-5|many|-
CASSSGRRNKAFF
TGTGCCAGCAGCTCAGGACGCAGGAATAAAGCTTTCTTT
>TRBJ2-4|TRBV6-5|many|-
CASSYGVGNIQYF
TGTGCCAGCAGTTATGGGGTGGGAAACATTCAGTACTTC
>TRBJ2-3|TRBV6-5|-|-
CASIKVPAGDTQYF
TGTGCCAGCATAAAGGTCCCAGCCGGAGATACGCAGTATTTT
>TRBJ2-7|TRBV19|-|TRBD2
CASSMTSGGPTYEQYF
TGTGCCAGTAGTATGACTAGCGGGGGGCCTACCTACGAGCAGTACTTC
>TRBJ2-1|TRBV21-1|many|-
CASSQYGQGSSYNEQFF
TGTGCCAGCAGTCAATACGGACAGGGAAGCTCCTACAATGAGCAGTTCTTC
>TRBJ2-1|TRBV28|-|-
CASSRSSVRTYNEQFF
TGTGCCAGCAGCCGTAGTAGCGTGCGGACCTACAATGAGCAGTTCTTC
>TRBJ2-3|TRBV7-2|many|TRBD2
CASSLVGRGDARDTQYF
TGTGCCAGCAGCTTAGTTGGTCGGGGGGACGCTCGAGATACGCAGTATTTT
>TRBJ1-1|TRBV6-1|few|-
CASSDAVRTMNTEAFF
TGTGCCAGCAGTGACGCTGTGCGGACTATGAACACTGAAGCTTTCTTT
>TRBJ2-1|TRBV11-2|many|-
CASSTEGGSYNEQFF
TGTGCCAGCAGCACCGAGGGGGGCAGCTACAATGAGCAGTTCTTC
>TRBJ1-2|TRBV12-3/TRBV12-4|-|-
CASSRDLRYGYTF
TGTGCCAGCAGTCGGGACCTGCGGTATGGCTACACCTTC
>TRBJ2-1|TRBV5-1|-|TRBD1
CASSLGTGVNEQFF
TGCGCCAGCAGCTTAGGGACAGGGGTAAATGAGCAGTTCTTC
>TRBJ2-7|TRBV6-6|-|-
CASRLAFSYEQYF
TGTGCCAGCCGGCTAGCGTTCTCCTACGAGCAGTACTTC
>TRBJ2-1|TRBV11-2|-|TRBD2
CASSFLAEYNEQFF
TGTGCCAGCAGCTTCCTAGCGGAATACAATGAGCAGTTCTTC
>TRBJ2-1|TRBV12-3/TRBV12-4|-|-
CASSFSRGAAEQFF
TGTGCCAGCAGTTTTAGTAGGGGGGCCGCTGAGCAGTTCTTC